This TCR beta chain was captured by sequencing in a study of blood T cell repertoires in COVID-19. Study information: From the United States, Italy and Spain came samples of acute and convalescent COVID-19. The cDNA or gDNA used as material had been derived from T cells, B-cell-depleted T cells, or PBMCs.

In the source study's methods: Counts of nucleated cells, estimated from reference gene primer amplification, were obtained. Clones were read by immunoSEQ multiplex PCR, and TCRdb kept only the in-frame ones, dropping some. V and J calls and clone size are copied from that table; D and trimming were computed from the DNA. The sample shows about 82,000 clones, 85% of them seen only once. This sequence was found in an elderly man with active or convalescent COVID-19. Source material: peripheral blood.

The CDR3 region has the DNA TGTGCCAGCAGTCCCGGACAGGGCCATGGCTACACCTTC. Its translation: CASSPGQGHGYTF. This chain connects TRBV6-6 to TRBJ1-2; 8 nucleotides line up with TRBD1. J gave up 6 bases and V 5 bases, and 5 bases lay outside the gene matches. The CDR3 contains 13 residues. Germline CDR1 and CDR2: MNHNY and SVGAGI (reference sequence).